This T cell receptor beta chain came from a study of blood T cell repertoires in COVID-19. Whole-study context: The United States, Italy and Spain were the sources of the acute and convalescent COVID-19 samples. The cDNA or gDNA used as material had been derived from T cells, B-cell-depleted T cells, or PBMCs.

TCRdb's table, derived via immunoSEQ multiplex PCR, lists solely in-frame clones and lacks some. The data contain under 140,000 clones, around 74% of them singletons. Germline values: CDR1 LGHDT, CDR2 YNNKEL (reference sequence). The CDR3 is 18 amino acids. The V gene end was trimmed by 3 bases and the J gene end by 5 bases; junction bases not matched to a gene: 16. This clone has just a few counts. This clonotype was obtained from a woman aged 55-75 years with acute or convalescent COVID-19. The chain is built from TRBV3-1 (or the pseudogene TRBV3-2) and TRBJ1-1, with 9 positions matching TRBD1. The sequenced material came from peripheral blood. CDR3 loop: CASSQALPGQGSLTEAFF. In nucleotides, the CDR3 is TGTGCCAGCAGCCAGGCTCTACCGGGACAGGGAAGTTTAACTGAAGCTTTCTTT.